This T cell receptor beta chain was obtained from a study of control samples from healthy donors and cancer patients. This CDR3 has 17 amino acids. The assay was immunoSEQ multiplex PCR, and TCRdb's table has in-frame clones only and misses some. The sample includes approximately 210,000 clones, about nine tenths of them seen just once. The receptor's source is a man in his thirties or forties in good health. The J gene is TRBJ1-1, the V gene TRBV21-1; TRBD1, the D gene given by the table, was not confirmed from the DNA. TRBV21-1 is labeled a pseudogene. The sequenced material came from blood. The CDR3 nucleotides are TGTGCCAGCAGCAAAGTGGCACAATCCCGCAAGAACACTGAAGCTTTCTTT. This codes for CASSKVAQSRKNTEAFF.